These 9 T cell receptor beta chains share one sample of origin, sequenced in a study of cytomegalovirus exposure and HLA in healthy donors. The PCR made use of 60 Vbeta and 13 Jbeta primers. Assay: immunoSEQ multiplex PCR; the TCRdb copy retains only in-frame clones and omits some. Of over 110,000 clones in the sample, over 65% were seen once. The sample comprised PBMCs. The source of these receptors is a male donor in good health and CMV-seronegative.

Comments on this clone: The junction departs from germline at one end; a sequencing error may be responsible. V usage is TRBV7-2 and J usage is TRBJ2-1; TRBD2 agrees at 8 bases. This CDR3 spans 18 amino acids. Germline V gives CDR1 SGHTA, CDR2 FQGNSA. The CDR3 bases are TGTGCCAGCAGCCTATCACCTCCGGGACTAGGGAACTACGATGAGCAGTTCTTC. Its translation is CASSLSPPGLGNYDEQFF.

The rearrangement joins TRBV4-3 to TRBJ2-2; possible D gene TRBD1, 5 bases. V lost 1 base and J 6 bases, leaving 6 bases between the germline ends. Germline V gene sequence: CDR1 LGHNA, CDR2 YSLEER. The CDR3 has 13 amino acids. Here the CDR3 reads CASSQGRAGELFF. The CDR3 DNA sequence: TGCGCCAGCAGCCAAGGCAGGGCCGGGGAGCTGTTTTTT.

CDR3 region: CASSYTSSYEQYF. In nucleotides, the CDR3 is TGTGCCAGCAGTTACACTAGCTCCTACGAGCAGTACTTC. This sequence joins TRBV6-5 and TRBJ2-7; weak D call: TRBD2 (5 bases). Germline lookup yields CDR1 MNHEY and CDR2 SVGAGI. The CDR3 has 13 residues. The V and J ends lost 2 bases and 0 bases respectively, with 5 bases between them.

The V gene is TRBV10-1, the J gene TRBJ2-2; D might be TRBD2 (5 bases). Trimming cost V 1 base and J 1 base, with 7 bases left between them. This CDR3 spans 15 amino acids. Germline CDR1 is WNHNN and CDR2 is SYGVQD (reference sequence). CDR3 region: CASSEFRENTGELFF. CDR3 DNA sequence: TGCGCCAGCAGTGAGTTTCGGGAGAACACCGGGGAGCTGTTTTTT.

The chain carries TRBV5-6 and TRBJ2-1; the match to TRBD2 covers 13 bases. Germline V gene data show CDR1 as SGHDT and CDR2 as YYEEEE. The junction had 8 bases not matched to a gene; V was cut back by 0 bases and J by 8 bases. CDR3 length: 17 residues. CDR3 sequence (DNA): TGTGCCAGCAGCTTGGCCGTACTAGCGGGAGGGTTTGATGAGCAGTTCTTC. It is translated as CASSLAVLAGGFDEQFF.

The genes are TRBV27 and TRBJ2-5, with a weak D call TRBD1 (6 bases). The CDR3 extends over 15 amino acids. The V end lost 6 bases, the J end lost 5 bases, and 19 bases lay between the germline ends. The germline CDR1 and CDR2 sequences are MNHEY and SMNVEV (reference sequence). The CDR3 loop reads CASRKGWTEVETQYF. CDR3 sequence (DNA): TGTGCCAGCAGGAAGGGGTGGACAGAAGTGGAGACCCAGTACTTC.

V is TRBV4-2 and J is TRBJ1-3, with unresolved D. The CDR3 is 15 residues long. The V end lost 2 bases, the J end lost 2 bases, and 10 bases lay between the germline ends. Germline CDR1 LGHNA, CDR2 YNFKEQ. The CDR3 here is CASSQNSGAGNTIYF. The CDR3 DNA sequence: TGTGCCAGCAGCCAAAATTCGGGAGCTGGAAACACCATATATTTT.

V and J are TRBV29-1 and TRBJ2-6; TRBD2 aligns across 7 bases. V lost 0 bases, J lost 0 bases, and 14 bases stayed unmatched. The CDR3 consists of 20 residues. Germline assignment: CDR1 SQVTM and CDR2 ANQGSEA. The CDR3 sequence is CSVEDPSRRTRDSGANVLTF. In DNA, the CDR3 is TGCAGCGTTGAAGACCCTTCCCGTAGGACTAGGGACTCTGGGGCCAACGTCCTGACTTTC.

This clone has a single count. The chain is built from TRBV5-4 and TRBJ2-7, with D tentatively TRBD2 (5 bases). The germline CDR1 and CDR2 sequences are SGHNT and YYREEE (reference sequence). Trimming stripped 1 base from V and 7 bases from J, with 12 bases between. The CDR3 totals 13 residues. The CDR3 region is CASSLSEGVEQYF. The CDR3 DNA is TGTGCCAGCAGCTTGTCCGAGGGCGTGGAGCAGTACTTC.